Following are 14 T cell receptor beta chains from one sample sequenced in a study of Graves' ophthalmopathy and Graves' hyperthyroidism (dated by TCRdb to the late 2010s). Sequencing instrument: Illumina HiSeq 2000. For repertoire sequencing, TCR beta CDR3 regions were amplified from RNA transcripts. The first round was an RT-PCR using HTBI primers with the Qiagen OneStep RT-PCR kit, and this first round was followed by a second-round multiplex PCR, then size selection and purification. Using fastp trimming at Q25 and MiXCR clonotype assembly, TCRdb reanalyzed the public sequencing data and kept in-frame beta chains. For every CDR3 protein sequence, its rows merge into one entry that carries the most common genes and DNA. This sample is represented by about 740,000 distinct CDR3 sequences; around 40% of them were singletons. The ten most abundant clones make up 40% to 55% of the sample. Specimen: peripheral blood. Receptors were obtained from an adult man with Graves' ophthalmopathy.

This clonotype was seen ten or more times. The rearrangement links TRBV25-1 to TRBJ1-3; D gene unclear. Trimming took off 4 bases at V and 4 bases at J, with 11 bases between the two ends. The CDR3 spans 14 residues. Germline CDR1 reads MGHDK; CDR2 reads SYGVNS. The DNA of the CDR3 is TGTGCCAGCAGTGCTTCGAACTTAGGAAACACCATATATTTT. This translates into CASSASNLGNTIYF.

A few counts support this clonotype. The chain joins TRBV7-9 to TRBJ2-5; possible D gene TRBD2, 6 bases. The CDR3 is 15 amino acids. Trimming removed 0 bases from V and 4 bases from J, with 12 bases in between. Germline CDR1 SEHNR, CDR2 FQNEAQ (reference sequence). CDR3 coding DNA: TGTGCCAGCAGCTTAGCCCCCGGGGGAACAGAGACCCAGTACTTC. As protein: CASSLAPGGTETQYF.

The chain employs TRBV25-1 and TRBJ2-7; 7 bases line up with TRBD1. V lost 6 bases to trimming and J lost 2 bases; unmatched junction nucleotides: 7. Germline V gene data show CDR1 as MGHDK and CDR2 as SYGVNS. This CDR3 comprises 14 residues. The CDR3 region is CASRAGTETYEQYF. The CDR3 DNA reads as TGTGCCAGCAGAGCCGGGACAGAAACCTACGAGCAGTACTTC.

This sequence joins TRBV10-3 and TRBJ1-1, with 11 bases identical to TRBD1. This CDR3 spans 17 amino acids. CDR1 and CDR2 (germline): ENHRY, SYGVKD. V trimming: 3 bases; J trimming: 3 bases; junction bases outside the gene matches: 9. In DNA form, the CDR3 reads TGTGCCATCAGTGATGGGTTCCGGGACAGGGGGTACACTGAAGCTTTCTTT. As protein: CAISDGFRDRGYTEAFF.

The chain employs TRBV7-3 and TRBJ2-2; D is unclear. Per germline, CDR1 SGHTA and CDR2 FQGTGA. The CDR3 runs 13 residues. Trimming cost V 1 base and J 6 bases, with 6 bases left between them. CDR3 in amino acids: CASSLMGPGELFF. The CDR3 bases are TGTGCCAGCAGCTTAATGGGTCCCGGGGAGCTGTTTTTT.

This clonotype was found a few times. This chain connects TRBV19 to TRBJ1-4, with D possibly matching TRBD1 (6 bases). With 3 bases removed from V and 7 bases from J, the gap between germline ends came to 12 bases. The CDR3 loop spans 14 amino acids. CDR1 and CDR2 (germline): LNHDA, SQIVND (reference sequence). CDR3 nucleotide sequence: TGTGCCAGTAGTATGGAGGGGGTCGGTGAAAAACTGTTTTTT. Translating gives CASSMEGVGEKLFF.

A remark on this clonotype: This may be a read error: a much more frequent sequence differs by one nucleotide. The V gene is TRBV2, the J gene TRBJ2-7; D may be TRBD1 (5 bases). The CDR3 length is 12 residues. Trimming took off 3 bases at V and 9 bases at J, with 12 bases between the two ends. The V gene's germline CDR1 is SNHLY and CDR2 FYNNEI. The CDR3 DNA follows: TGTGCCAGCAGTGAGTCGGCAGGGCTGCAGTACTTC. Its protein is CASSESAGLQYF.

At least ten counts were recorded for this clonotype. The V and J genes are TRBV19 and TRBJ1-4, with D hard to call. Per the germline V gene, CDR1 is LNHDA and CDR2 is SQIVND (reference sequence). The CDR3 is 13 amino acids. The V and J ends lost 6 bases and 7 bases respectively, with 12 bases between them. The CDR3 nucleotides read TGTGCCAGTAGATCCAGGATGGGTGAAAAACTGTTTTTT. Its translation: CASRSRMGEKLFF.

This clonotype was detected once. The rearrangement joins TRBV25-1 to TRBJ2-2; 8 bases are shared with TRBD1. The CDR3 consists of 13 residues. V trimming: 6 bases; J trimming: 4 bases; junction bases outside the gene matches: 1. Germline CDR1 and CDR2: MGHDK and SYGVNS. CDR3 DNA sequence: TGTGCCAGCAGAGGACAGGGCACCGGGGAGCTGTTTTTT. Translated: CASRGQGTGELFF.

This clonotype has ten or more counts. This sequence joins TRBV2 and TRBJ2-7; no reliable D call. The CDR3 is made up of 12 amino acids. Germline values: CDR1 SNHLY, CDR2 FYNNEI. V dropped 6 bases and J dropped 2 bases, with 8 bases sitting between them. CDR3 loop: CASSYVAYEQYF. CDR3 DNA: TGTGCCAGCAGCTACGTCGCCTACGAGCAGTACTTC.

The J gene is TRBJ1-2, the V gene TRBV19, with D perhaps matching TRBD1 (5 bases). The germline V gene has CDR1 LNHDA and CDR2 SQIVND (reference sequence). The ends were cut back, 9 bases at V and 1 base at J, with 9 bases in the middle. The CDR3 covers 12 residues. CDR3 sequence reads: CASLRGNYGYTF. CDR3 bases: TGTGCCAGCTTGAGGGGTAACTATGGCTACACCTTC.

Comments on this clonotype: It may be a read error: a sequence one base away is much more abundant. The rearrangement uses TRBV5-1 and TRBJ1-1, with D unresolved. The V gene's germline CDR1 is SGHRS and CDR2 YFSETQ. The CDR3 contains 16 residues. The CDR3 DNA follows: TGCGCCAGCGGCTTCACACACGGAGCAGGGAACACTGAAGCTTTCTTT. Its translation: CASGFTHGAGNTEAFF. The full variable domain, in which reference TRBV5-1 and TRBJ1-1 provide the parts outside the CDR3, is KAGVTQTPRYLIKTRGQQVTLSCSPISGHRSVSWYQQTPGQGLQFLFEYFSETQRNKGNFPGRFSGRQFSNSRSEMNVSTLELGDSALYLCASGFTHGAGNTEAFFGQGTRLTVV.

The CDR3, as DNA: TGTGCCAGCAGCCGACGCGGGACAGGGGGTGGTGAGACCCAGTACTTC. Amino acid sequence: CASSRRGTGGGETQYF. The chain is built from TRBV11-2 and TRBJ2-5, with TRBD1 matching over 11 bases. The CDR3 is made up of 16 amino acids. Per the germline V gene, CDR1 is SGHAT and CDR2 is FQNNGV. Trimming at V came to 5 bases and at J to 5 bases, leaving 10 bases not matched to a gene.

The chain has TRBV2 and TRBJ1-6; D not certain. Trimming left V 4 bases short and J 8 bases short, with 15 bases between. This CDR3 contains 15 residues. Germline loops: CDR1 SNHLY, CDR2 FYNNEI. For the CDR3, the DNA is TGTGCCAGCAGTGCGGACTTCGGGCTCGATTCACCCCTCCACTTT. Its protein product is CASSADFGLDSPLHF.